The 15 T cell receptor beta chains given below trace back to one sample, sequenced in a study of cytomegalovirus exposure and HLA in healthy donors. Both 60 Vbeta primers and 13 Jbeta primers went into the PCR. Here immunoSEQ multiplex PCR was the method, and the copy in TCRdb shows in-frame clones only, minus some. The table has around 150,000 clones, 75% to 80% seen once. The material sequenced was PBMCs. Every receptor here comes from a middle-aged woman in good health and CMV-seropositive.

This chain connects TRBV18 to TRBJ1-5; D not resolved. CDR1 is KGHSH and CDR2 is LQKENI in the germline V gene. Trimming removed 2 bases at V and 5 bases at J, with 10 bases between. CDR3 length: 14 amino acids. Here the CDR3 reads CASSPSDGDQPQHF. CDR3 bases: TGTGCCAGCTCACCATCGGACGGGGATCAGCCCCAGCATTTT.

The V call is TRBV6-1, the J call TRBJ1-4; no clear D gene. Germline CDR1 is MNHNS and CDR2 is SASEGT. V lost 0 bases to trimming and J lost 2 bases, with 7 bases between them. This CDR3 contains 15 residues. DNA of the CDR3: TGTGCCAGCAGTGAAGCTTCACGGACTAATGAAAAACTGTTTTTT. Translating it yields CASSEASRTNEKLFF.

The chain carries TRBV4-1 and TRBJ1-6, with a tentative D call TRBD1 (5 bases). The germline V and J ends were trimmed by 0 bases and 3 bases, with 9 bases remaining between them. CDR1 is MGHRA, CDR2 YSYEKL, per germline. The CDR3 has 16 residues. The CDR3 loop is CASSQESGYYNSPLHF. CDR3 DNA sequence: TGCGCCAGCAGCCAAGAATCAGGGTACTATAATTCACCCCTCCACTTT.

The chain carries TRBV27 and TRBJ1-4; a possible D gene is TRBD1 (6 bases). Per the germline V gene, CDR1 is MNHEY and CDR2 is SMNVEV (reference sequence). Trimming stripped 5 bases from V and 7 bases from J, with 11 bases between. CDR3 length equals 13 residues. The DNA for the CDR3 is TGTGCCAGCAGTCCACAGGGTGCTGAAAAACTGTTTTTT. Its translation: CASSPQGAEKLFF.

The chain uses TRBV11-2 and TRBJ2-5, with a weak D call TRBD2 (7 bases). In germline, CDR1 is SGHAT, CDR2 FQNNGV. This CDR3 region has 15 residues. Deletions cut 0 bases from V and 5 bases from J, with 13 bases between. The CDR3 reads CASSLDPGGRETQYF. DNA of the CDR3: TGTGCCAGCAGCTTAGACCCCGGGGGGCGGGAGACCCAGTACTTC.

The rearrangement joins TRBV19 to TRBJ1-5; 10 nucleotides align to TRBD1. V was pared by 7 bases and J by 2 bases, with 14 bases of the junction left unmatched. The CDR3 runs 18 residues. Per germline, CDR1 LNHDA and CDR2 SQIVND (reference sequence). The CDR3: CASTPRDRGNLGNQPQHF. The CDR3 nucleotides read TGTGCCAGTACCCCCAGGGACAGGGGCAACCTTGGCAATCAGCCCCAGCATTTT.

The chain joins TRBV2 to TRBJ2-3, with TRBD1 matching 7 bases. Trimming took 7 bases from V and 1 from J; bases not matched to a gene: 8. The CDR3 is made up of 15 amino acids. Germline V lookup: CDR1 SNHLY, CDR2 FYNNEI. The CDR3 nucleotides read TGTGCCAGCATTCCCATGACAGGGCGCACAGATACGCAGTATTTT. Residues: CASIPMTGRTDTQYF.

The DNA of the CDR3 is TGTGCCAGCAGTCCCTTATCCGGACTAGCGGGAGTAGGCGAGCAGTACTTC. It translates to CASSPLSGLAGVGEQYF. The chain links TRBV27 to TRBJ2-7; 13 positions match TRBD2. This CDR3 has 17 residues. The V segment lost 5 bases and the J segment 6 bases; nucleotides outside the gene matches: 13. CDR1 MNHEY and CDR2 SMNVEV come from the germline V gene (reference sequence).

The rearrangement uses TRBV11-2 and TRBJ2-2; weak D call: TRBD1 (5 bases). The CDR3 runs to 15 residues. Germline CDR1 and CDR2: SGHAT and FQNNGV. Between the trimmed V and J ends, which lost 2 bases and 4 bases, there was a span of 11 bases. This CDR3 reads CASSLPRALTGELFF. The CDR3, as DNA: TGTGCCAGCAGCTTACCCAGGGCCCTCACCGGGGAGCTGTTTTTT. Variable domain in full (rest from reference TRBV11-2 and TRBJ2-2): EAGVAQSPRYKIIEKRQSVAFWCNPISGHATLYWYQQILGQGPKLLIQFQNNGVVDDSQLPKDRFSAERLKGVDSTLKIQPAKLEDSAVYLCASSLPRALTGELFFGEGSRLTVL.

The V call is TRBV5-6, the J call TRBJ1-5; D not resolved. V was clipped by 4 bases and J by 0 bases, with 5 bases between them. The CDR3 loop spans 13 amino acids. Germline V lookup: CDR1 SGHDT, CDR2 YYEEEE. CDR3 DNA sequence: TGTGCCAGCAGCCTTTTTAGCAATCAGCCCCAGCATTTT. It encodes CASSLFSNQPQHF.

This chain links TRBV5-6 with TRBJ1-4; 7 positions agree with TRBD1. Per germline, CDR1 SGHDT and CDR2 YYEEEE. Losses at the gene ends were 3 bases for V and 5 bases for J; bases not matched to a gene: 10. The CDR3 has 16 residues. The CDR3 here is CASSSANRGKNEKLFF. As DNA, the CDR3 is TGTGCCAGCAGCTCTGCTAACAGGGGAAAGAATGAAAAACTGTTTTTT.

The sample holds many counts of this clone. The chain recombines TRBV5-6 with TRBJ1-5, with 8 bases lining up with TRBD1. The trim removed 4 bases at V and 0 bases at J, leaving 3 bases unmatched. CDR3 size: 15 residues. Germline V gene data show CDR1 as SGHDT and CDR2 as YYEEEE. CDR3 in DNA: TGTGCCAGCAGCGTGACAGGGGTTAGCAATCAGCCCCAGCATTTT. Amino acid sequence: CASSVTGVSNQPQHF.

The CDR3 sequence: CASSASRGSGRAGEQYF. The CDR3 DNA is TGTGCCAGCAGCGCATCCCGGGGTAGCGGGAGGGCTGGAGAGCAGTACTTC. This sequence joins TRBV9 and TRBJ2-7; TRBD2 matches at 11 bases. This CDR3 spans 17 amino acids. CDR1 and CDR2 (germline): SGDLS, YYNGEE. After removal of 3 bases from V and 7 bases from J, the junction contained 15 bases not matched to a gene.

In nucleotides, the CDR3 is TGTGCCAGTAGTCGAGACACGGACACCTATGAAAAACTGTTTTTT. Translating gives CASSRDTDTYEKLFF. V usage is TRBV19 and J usage is TRBJ1-4, with D perhaps TRBD1 (5 bases). Germline CDR1 is LNHDA and CDR2 is SQIVND (reference sequence). CDR3 length equals 15 residues. V was shortened by 5 bases and J by 6 bases, with 16 bases between the two germline ends.

The V gene is TRBV14, the J gene TRBJ2-7, with a weak D call TRBD2 (5 bases). The V gene's germline CDR1 is SGHDN and CDR2 FVKESK. This CDR3 has 14 residues. The ends were cut back, 4 bases at V and 1 base at J, with 11 bases in the middle. CDR3 amino acids: CASSLDGVSYEQYF. The CDR3 DNA reads TGTGCCAGCAGCCTAGACGGGGTGTCCTACGAGCAGTACTTC.